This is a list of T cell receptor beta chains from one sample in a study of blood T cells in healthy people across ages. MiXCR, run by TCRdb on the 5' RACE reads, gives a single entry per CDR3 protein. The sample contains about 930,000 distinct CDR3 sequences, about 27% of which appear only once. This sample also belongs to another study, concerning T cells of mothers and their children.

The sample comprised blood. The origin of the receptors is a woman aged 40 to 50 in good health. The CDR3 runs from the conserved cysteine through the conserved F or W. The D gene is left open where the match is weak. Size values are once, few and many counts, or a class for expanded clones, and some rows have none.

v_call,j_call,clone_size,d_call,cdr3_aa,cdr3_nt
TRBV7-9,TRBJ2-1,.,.,CASSFPRGSLEQFF,TGTGCCAGCAGCTTCCCCCGCGGGTCCCTAGAGCAGTTCTTC
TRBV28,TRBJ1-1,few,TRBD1,CASSSTGTENTEAFF,TGTGCCAGCAGTTCCACCGGGACAGAGAACACTGAAGCTTTCTTT
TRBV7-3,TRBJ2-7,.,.,CASSSQGGASYEQYF,TGTGCCAGCAGCTCCCAGGGGGGGGCCTCCTACGAGCAGTACTTC
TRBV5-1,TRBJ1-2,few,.,CASSLEGSWSYGYTF,TGCGCCAGCAGCTTGGAGGGGTCATGGAGCTATGGCTACACCTTC
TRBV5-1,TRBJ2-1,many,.,CASSRDATNEQFF,TGCGCCAGCAGCCGGGACGCCACTAATGAGCAGTTCTTC
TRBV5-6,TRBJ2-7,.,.,CASSSDHYEQYF,TGTGCCAGCAGTTCGGACCACTACGAGCAGTACTTC
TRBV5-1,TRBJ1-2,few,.,CASSLGAAGGYTF,TGCGCCAGCAGCTTGGGCGCTGCGGGGGGCTACACCTTC
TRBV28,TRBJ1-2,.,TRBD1,CASSVDREYGYTF,TGTGCCAGCAGCGTGGACAGGGAATATGGCTACACCTTC
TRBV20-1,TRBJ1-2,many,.,CSGERDNRYGYTF,TGCAGTGGAGAACGGGACAATCGATATGGCTACACCTTC
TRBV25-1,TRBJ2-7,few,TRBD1,CASAKTGTYEQYF,TGTGCCAGCGCAAAGACAGGGACCTACGAGCAGTACTTC
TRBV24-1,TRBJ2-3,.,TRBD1,CATSESGTASTDTQYF,TGTGCCACCAGTGAGTCCGGGACAGCTAGCACAGATACGCAGTATTTT
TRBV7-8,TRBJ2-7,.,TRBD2,CASRPSGDEQYF,TGTGCCAGCAGGCCTAGCGGGGACGAGCAGTACTTC
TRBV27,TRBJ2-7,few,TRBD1,CASSSGQGFHEQYF,TGTGCCAGCAGTTCAGGACAGGGTTTCCACGAGCAGTACTTC
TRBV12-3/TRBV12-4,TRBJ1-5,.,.,CASSLGVPGSNQPQHF,TGTGCCAGCAGCTTAGGGGTCCCAGGTAGCAATCAGCCCCAGCATTTT
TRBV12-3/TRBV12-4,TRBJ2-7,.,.,CASNLLSNEQYF,TGTGCCAGCAACCTACTTAGCAATGAGCAGTACTTC
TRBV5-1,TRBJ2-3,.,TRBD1,CASSPGTGSPDTQYF,TGCGCCAGCAGTCCCGGGACAGGGTCGCCAGATACGCAGTATTTT
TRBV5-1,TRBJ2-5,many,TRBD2,CARGTSGEKETQYF,TGCGCCAGAGGGACTAGCGGGGAAAAAGAGACCCAGTACTTC
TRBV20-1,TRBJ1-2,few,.,CSAKRRRGPNYGYTF,TGCAGTGCCAAAAGGCGGCGGGGACCTAACTATGGCTACACCTTC
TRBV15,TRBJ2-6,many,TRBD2,CATSSAQAGVSGANVLTF,TGTGCCACCAGCAGTGCCCAAGCGGGAGTCTCTGGGGCCAACGTCCTGACTTTC